This T cell receptor beta chain was sequenced during a study of cytomegalovirus exposure and HLA in healthy donors. Comment on this clone: Other DNA sequences in this sample translate to the same CDR3.

Primers: 60 Vbeta forward and 13 Jbeta reverse. The protocol was immunoSEQ multiplex PCR, while the TCRdb copy is restricted to in-frame clones and leaves out a portion. The data contain roughly 180,000 clones, 78% of them singletons. Germline V gene sequence: CDR1 SNHLY, CDR2 FYNNEI. This CDR3 contains 13 residues. Trimming left V 5 bases short and J 1 base short, with 8 bases between. This receptor was identified in a woman between 25 and 40 years old in good health and CMV-seropositive. Sequencing input: PBMCs. The J gene is TRBJ2-5, the V gene TRBV2, with D possibly matching TRBD2 (6 bases). The DNA for the CDR3 is TGTGCCAGCAGTCGGGACTCCCAAGAGACCCAGTACTTC. This encodes CASSRDSQETQYF.